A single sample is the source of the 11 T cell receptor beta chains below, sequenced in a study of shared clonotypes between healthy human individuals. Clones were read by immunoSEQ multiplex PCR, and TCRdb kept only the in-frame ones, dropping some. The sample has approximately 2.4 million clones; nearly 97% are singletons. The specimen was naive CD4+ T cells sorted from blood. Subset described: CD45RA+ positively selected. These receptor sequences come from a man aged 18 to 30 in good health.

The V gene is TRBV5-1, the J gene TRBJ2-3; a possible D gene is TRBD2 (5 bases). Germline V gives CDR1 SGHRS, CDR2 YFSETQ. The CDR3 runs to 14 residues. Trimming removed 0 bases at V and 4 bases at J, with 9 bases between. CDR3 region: CASSLVGVADTQYF. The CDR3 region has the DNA TGCGCCAGCAGCTTGGTGGGAGTGGCAGATACGCAGTATTTT. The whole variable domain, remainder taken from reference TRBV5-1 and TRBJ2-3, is KAGVTQTPRYLIKTRGQQVTLSCSPISGHRSVSWYQQTPGQGLQFLFEYFSETQRNKGNFPGRFSGRQFSNSRSEMNVSTLELGDSALYLCASSLVGVADTQYFGPGTRLTVL.

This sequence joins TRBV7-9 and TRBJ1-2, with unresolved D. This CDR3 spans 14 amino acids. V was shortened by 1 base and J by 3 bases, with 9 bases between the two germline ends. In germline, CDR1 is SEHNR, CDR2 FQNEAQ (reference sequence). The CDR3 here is CASSLGDGDYGYTF. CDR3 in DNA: TGTGCCAGCAGCTTAGGCGACGGGGACTATGGCTACACCTTC.

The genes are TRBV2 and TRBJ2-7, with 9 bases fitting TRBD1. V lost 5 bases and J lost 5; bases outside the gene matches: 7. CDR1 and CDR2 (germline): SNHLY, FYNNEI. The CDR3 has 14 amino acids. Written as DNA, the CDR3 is TGTGCCAGCAGTCCCGGGACAGGGTATGACGAGCAGTACTTC. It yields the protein CASSPGTGYDEQYF.

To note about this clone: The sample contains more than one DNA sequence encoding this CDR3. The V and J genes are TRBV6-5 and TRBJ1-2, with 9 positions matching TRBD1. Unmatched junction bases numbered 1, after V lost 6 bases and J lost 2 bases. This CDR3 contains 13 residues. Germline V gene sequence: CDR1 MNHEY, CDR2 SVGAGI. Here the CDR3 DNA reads TGTGCCAGCAGGGGGACAGGGAACTATGGCTACACCTTC. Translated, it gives CASRGTGNYGYTF.

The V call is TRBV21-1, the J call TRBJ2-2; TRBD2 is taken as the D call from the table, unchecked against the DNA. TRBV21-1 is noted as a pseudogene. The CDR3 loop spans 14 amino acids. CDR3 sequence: CASSKEGPGGELFF. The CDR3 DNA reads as TGTGCCAGCAGCAAAGAAGGTCCGGGCGGGGAGCTGTTTTTT.

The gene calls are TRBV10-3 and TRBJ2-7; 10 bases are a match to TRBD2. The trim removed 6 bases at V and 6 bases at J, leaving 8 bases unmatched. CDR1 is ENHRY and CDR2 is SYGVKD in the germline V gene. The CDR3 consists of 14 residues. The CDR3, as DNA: TGTGCCATCAGGATCAGCGGGAGGGTAGGCGAGCAGTACTTC. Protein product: CAIRISGRVGEQYF.

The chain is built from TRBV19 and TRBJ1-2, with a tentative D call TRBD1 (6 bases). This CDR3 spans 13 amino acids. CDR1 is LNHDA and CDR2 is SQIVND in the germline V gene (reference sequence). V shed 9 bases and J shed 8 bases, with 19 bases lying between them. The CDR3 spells CASQTGGLGGYTF. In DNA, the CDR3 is TGTGCCAGCCAGACAGGAGGTCTGGGGGGCTACACCTTC.

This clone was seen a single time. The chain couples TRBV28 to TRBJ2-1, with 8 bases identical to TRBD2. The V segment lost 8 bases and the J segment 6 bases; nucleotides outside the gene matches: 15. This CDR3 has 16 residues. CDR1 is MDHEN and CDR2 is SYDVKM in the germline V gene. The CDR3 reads CASPAAPGGGVNEQFF. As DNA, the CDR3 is TGTGCCAGCCCCGCGGCCCCGGGGGGGGGCGTCAATGAGCAGTTCTTC.

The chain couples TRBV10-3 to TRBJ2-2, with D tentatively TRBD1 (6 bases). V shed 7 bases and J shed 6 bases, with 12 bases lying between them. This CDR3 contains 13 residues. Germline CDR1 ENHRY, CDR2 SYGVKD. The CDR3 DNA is TGTGCCATCACAGGGGTTGAGTCCGGGGAGCTGTTTTTT. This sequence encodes CAITGVESGELFF.

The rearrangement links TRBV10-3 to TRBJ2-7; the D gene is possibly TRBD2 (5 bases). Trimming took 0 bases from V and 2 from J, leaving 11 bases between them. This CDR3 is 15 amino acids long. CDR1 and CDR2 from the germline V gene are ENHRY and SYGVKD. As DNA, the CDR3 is TGTGCCATCAGTGAGTCGCGGGTTCTAACCTACGAGCAGTACTTC. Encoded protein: CAISESRVLTYEQYF.

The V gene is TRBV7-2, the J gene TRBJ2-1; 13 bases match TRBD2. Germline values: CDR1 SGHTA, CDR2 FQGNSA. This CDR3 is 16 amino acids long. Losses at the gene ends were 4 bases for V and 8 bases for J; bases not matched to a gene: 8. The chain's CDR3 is CASSYRWTSGGDEQFF. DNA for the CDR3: TGTGCCAGCAGCTACAGATGGACTAGCGGGGGTGATGAGCAGTTCTTC.